This TCR beta chain comes out of a study of cytomegalovirus exposure and HLA in healthy donors. About the research overall: The 90 to 150 validation repertoires used the same platform as the roughly 670 first-cohort repertoires, a later analysis reported.

Regarding this clone: Antigen: not known.

Clones were sequenced by immunoSEQ multiplex PCR, and TCRdb holds only the in-frame ones, with some missing. The sample shows over 200,000 clones, roughly 84% of them seen only once. Trimming stripped 4 bases from V and 3 bases from J, with 13 bases between. This CDR3 comprises 14 residues. Germline V CDR1 and CDR2: SGHRS, YFSETQ. Study-level findings and limits: Most TCR sequences were uncommon, yet certain public TCRs appeared in many donors. The authors confirmed in vitro that three CMV-associated chains were specific for CMV antigens.

The gene calls are TRBV5-1 and TRBJ1-1; D is unresolved. The receptor comes from a woman between 18 and 29 years old in good health and CMV-seropositive. The sample was PBMCs. The CDR3 DNA is TGCGCCAGCAGCCTGGAGGCCGGGGACACTGAAGCTTTCTTT. This codes for CASSLEAGDTEAFF.